This record covers a single T cell receptor (beta chain). Its antigen is as yet unknown. Some clones are missing from TCRdb's copy, which holds only in-frame ones; the method was immunoSEQ multiplex PCR. The sample lists some 190,000 clones, about 89% occurring once. The data were obtained in a study of cytomegalovirus exposure and HLA in healthy donors. Study conclusions and caveats: First-cohort TCR clusters tended to co-occur in the approximately 120 validation repertoires, a later analysis found.

The germline gives CDR1 SGHTS, CDR2 YDEGEE. Trimming cost V 0 bases and J 7 bases, with 13 bases left between them. The length of the CDR3 is 14 residues. The source material was PBMCs. This chain links TRBV5-8 with TRBJ2-5, with a possible D match to TRBD2 (5 bases). The receptor was derived from a young man in good health and CMV-seropositive. The CDR3 reads CASSLESSEGTQYF. The CDR3 DNA is TGTGCCAGCAGCTTGGAGTCCAGCGAGGGGACCCAGTACTTC.